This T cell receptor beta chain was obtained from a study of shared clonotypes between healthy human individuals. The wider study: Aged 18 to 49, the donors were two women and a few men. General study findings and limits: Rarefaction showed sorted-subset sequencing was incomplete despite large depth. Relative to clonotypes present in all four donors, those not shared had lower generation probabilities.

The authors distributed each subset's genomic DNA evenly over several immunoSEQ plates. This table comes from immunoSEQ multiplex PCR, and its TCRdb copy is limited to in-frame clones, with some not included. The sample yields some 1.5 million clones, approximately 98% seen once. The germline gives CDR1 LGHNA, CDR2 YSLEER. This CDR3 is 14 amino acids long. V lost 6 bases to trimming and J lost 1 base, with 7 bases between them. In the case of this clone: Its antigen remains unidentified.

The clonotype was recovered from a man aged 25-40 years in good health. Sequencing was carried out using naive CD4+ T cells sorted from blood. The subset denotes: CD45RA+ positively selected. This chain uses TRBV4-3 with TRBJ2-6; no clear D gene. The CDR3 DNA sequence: TGCGCCAGCAGTAGTGTTTCTGGGGCCAACGTCCTGACTTTC. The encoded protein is CASSSVSGANVLTF.